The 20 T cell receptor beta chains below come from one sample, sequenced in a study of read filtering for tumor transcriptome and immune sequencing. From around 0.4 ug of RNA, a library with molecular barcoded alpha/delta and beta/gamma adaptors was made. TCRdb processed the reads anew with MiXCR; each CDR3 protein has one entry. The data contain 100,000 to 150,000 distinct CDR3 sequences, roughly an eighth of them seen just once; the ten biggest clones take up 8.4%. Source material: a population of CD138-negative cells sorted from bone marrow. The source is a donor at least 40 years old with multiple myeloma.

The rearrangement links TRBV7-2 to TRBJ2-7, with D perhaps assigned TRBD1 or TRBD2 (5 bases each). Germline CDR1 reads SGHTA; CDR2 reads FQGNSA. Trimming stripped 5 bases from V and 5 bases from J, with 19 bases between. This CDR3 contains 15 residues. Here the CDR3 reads CASSPQRGVGNEQYF. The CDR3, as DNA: TGTGCCAGCAGCCCCCAGAGAGGGGTAGGGAACGAGCAGTACTTC.

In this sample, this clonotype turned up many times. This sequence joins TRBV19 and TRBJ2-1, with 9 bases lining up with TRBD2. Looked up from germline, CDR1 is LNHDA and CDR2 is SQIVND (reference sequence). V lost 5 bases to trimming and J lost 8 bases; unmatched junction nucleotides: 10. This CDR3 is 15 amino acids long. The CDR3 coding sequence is TGTGCCAGTAGTTCTTTAGCGGGAGTACTATATGAGCAGTTCTTC. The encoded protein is CASSSLAGVLYEQFF. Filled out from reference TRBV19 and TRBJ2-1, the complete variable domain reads DGGITQSPKYLFRKEGQNVTLSCEQNLNHDAMYWYRQDPGQGLRLIYYSQIVNDFQKGDIAEGYSVSREKKESFPLTVTSAQKNPTAFYLCASSSLAGVLYEQFFGPGTRLTVL.

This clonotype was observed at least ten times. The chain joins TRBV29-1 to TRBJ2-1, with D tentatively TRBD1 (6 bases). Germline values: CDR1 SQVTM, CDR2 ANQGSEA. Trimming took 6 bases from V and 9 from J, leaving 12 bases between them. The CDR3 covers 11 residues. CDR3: CSVGGTTEQFF. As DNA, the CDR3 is TGCAGCGTCGGTGGGACAACTGAGCAGTTCTTC.

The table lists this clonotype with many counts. The CDR3 nucleotides are TGTGCCAGCAGCCAAGATACTCGCCTAGCGGGATCCTACAATGAGCAGTTCTTC. It yields the protein CASSQDTRLAGSYNEQFF. The V and J genes are TRBV3-1 and TRBJ2-1; 9 bases match TRBD2. The CDR3 consists of 18 residues. Trimming cost V 0 bases and J 1 base; bases outside gene matches: 7. Germline CDR1 LGHDT, CDR2 YNNKEL (reference sequence).

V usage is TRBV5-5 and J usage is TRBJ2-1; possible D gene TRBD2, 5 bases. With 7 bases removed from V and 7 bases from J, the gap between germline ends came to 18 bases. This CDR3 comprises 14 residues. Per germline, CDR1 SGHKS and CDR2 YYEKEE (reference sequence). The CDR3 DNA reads TGTGCCAGCTCCCCCCGTCGGGGTAATAATGAGCAGTTCTTC. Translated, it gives CASSPRRGNNEQFF.

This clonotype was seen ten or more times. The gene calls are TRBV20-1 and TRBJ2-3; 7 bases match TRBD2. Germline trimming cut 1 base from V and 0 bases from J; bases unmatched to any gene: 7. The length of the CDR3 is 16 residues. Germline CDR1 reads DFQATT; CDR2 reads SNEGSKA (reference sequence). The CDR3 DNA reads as TGCAGTGCTAGAGGAGATAGCGGGTCTAGCACAGATACGCAGTATTTT. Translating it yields CSARGDSGSSTDTQYF.

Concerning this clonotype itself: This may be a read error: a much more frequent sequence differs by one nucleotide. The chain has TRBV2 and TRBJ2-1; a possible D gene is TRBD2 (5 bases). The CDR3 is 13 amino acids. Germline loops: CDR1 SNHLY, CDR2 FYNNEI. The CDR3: CGSREERVDEQFF. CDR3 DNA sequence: TGTGGCAGCAGAGAGGAGAGGGTTGATGAGCAGTTCTTC.

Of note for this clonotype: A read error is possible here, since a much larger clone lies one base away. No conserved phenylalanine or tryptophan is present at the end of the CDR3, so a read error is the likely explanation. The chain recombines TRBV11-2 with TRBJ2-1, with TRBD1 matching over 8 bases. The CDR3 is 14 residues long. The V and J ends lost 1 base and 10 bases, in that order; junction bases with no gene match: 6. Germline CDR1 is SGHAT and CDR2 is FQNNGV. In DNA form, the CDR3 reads TGTGCCAGCAGCTTAGGGGCAGGGGGCTTGGAGCAGTTCCTC. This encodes CASSLGAGGLEQFL.

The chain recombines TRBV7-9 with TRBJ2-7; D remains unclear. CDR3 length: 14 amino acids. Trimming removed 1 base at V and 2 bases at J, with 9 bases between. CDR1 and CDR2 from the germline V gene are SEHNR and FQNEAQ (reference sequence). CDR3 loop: CASSLVDNPYEQYF. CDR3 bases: TGTGCCAGCAGCTTAGTAGACAACCCCTACGAGCAGTACTTC.

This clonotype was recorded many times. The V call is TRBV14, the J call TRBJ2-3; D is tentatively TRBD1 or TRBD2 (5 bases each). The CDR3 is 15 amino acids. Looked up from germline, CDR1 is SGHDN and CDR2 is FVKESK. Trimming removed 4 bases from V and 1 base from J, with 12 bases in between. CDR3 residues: CASSPGPIRTDTQYF. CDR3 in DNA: TGTGCCAGCAGCCCGGGACCCATCCGCACAGATACGCAGTATTTT.

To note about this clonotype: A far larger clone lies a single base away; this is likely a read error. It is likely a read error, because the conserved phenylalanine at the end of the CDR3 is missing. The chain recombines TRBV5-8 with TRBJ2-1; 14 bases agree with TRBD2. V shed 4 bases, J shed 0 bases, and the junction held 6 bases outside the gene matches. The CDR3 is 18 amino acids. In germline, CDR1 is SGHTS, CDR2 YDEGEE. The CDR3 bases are TGTGCCAGCAGCCGGGGACTAGCGGGAGAGAGCTCCTACAATGAGCAGTTCCTC. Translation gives CASSRGLAGESSYNEQFL.

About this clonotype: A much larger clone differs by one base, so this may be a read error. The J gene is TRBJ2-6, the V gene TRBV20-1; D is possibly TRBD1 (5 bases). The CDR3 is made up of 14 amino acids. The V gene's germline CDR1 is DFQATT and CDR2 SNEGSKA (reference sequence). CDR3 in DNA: TGCAGTGCTAGAGAACAGACTGGGGCCAACGTCCCGACTTTC. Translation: CSAREQTGANVPTF.

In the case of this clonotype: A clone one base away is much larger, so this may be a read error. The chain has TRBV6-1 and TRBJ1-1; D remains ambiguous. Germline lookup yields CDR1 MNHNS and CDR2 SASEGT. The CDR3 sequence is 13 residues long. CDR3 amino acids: CAGSEAGNTEAFF. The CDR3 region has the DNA TGTGCCGGCAGTGAAGCAGGGAACACTGAAGCTTTCTTT.

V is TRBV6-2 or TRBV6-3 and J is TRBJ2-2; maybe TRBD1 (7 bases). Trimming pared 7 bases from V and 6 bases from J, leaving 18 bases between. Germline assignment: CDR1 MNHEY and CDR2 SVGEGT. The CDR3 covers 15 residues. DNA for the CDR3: TGTGCCAGCACCGACACAGGGGACTGGGCCGGGGAGCTGTTTTTT. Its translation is CASTDTGDWAGELFF.

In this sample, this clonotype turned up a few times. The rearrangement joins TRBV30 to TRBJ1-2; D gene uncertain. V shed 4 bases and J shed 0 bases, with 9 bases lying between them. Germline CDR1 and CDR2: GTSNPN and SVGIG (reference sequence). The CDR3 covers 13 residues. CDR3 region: CAWTIAANYGYTF. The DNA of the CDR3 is TGTGCCTGGACCATTGCAGCTAACTATGGCTACACCTTC.

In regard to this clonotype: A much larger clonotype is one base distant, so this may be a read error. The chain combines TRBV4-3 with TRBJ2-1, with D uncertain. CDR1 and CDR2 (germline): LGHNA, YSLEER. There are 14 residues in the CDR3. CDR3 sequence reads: CASKVGANYNEQSF. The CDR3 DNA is TGCGCCAGCAAAGTAGGAGCTAATTACAATGAGCAGTCCTTC.

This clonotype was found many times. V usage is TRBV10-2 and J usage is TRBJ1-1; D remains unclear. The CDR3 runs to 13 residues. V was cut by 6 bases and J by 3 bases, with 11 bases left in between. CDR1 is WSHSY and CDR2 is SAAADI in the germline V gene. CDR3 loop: CASSRRVYTEAFF. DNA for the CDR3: TGCGCCAGCAGCCGGAGGGTGTACACTGAAGCTTTCTTT.

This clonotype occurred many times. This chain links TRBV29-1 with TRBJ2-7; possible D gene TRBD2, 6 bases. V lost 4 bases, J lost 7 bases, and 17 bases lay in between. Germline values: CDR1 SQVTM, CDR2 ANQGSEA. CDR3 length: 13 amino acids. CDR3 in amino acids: CSVGGDFSGEQYF. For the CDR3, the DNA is TGCAGCGTTGGTGGGGACTTTTCAGGAGAGCAGTACTTC.

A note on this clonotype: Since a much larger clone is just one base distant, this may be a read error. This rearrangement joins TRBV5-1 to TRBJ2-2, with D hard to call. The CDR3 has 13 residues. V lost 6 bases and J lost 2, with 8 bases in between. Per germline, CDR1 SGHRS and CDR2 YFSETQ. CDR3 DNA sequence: TGCGCCAGCATGGCAAGTAACACCGGGGAGCTGTTTTTT. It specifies CASMASNTGELFF.

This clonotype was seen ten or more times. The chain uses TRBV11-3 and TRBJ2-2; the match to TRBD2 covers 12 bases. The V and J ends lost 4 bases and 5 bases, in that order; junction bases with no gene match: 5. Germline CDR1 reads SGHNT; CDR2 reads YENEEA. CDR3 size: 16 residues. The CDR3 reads CASSSNGLAGTGELFF. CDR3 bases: TGTGCCAGCAGCTCTAATGGACTAGCGGGAACCGGGGAGCTGTTTTTT.